These 20 T cell receptor beta chains were all obtained from the same sample, sequenced in a study of blood T cell repertoires in COVID-19. Data came from immunoSEQ multiplex PCR; TCRdb stores just in-frame clones and leaves some out. Altogether 400,000 or so clones are present, 80% to 95% being singletons, with the ten largest covering about 0.63%. Material: PBMCs or T cells enriched from blood (not recorded which). The receptors derive from a man younger than 35 who had recovered from COVID-19.

The chain combines TRBV5-8 with TRBJ1-4; D is perhaps TRBD1 (5 bases). The CDR3 covers 14 residues. Germline V lookup: CDR1 SGHTS, CDR2 YDEGEE. Trimming stripped 1 base from V and 11 bases from J, with 15 bases between. The CDR3 is CASSLPAEGKKLFF. CDR3 nucleotides: TGTGCCAGCAGCTTGCCCGCGGAGGGGAAGAAACTGTTTTTT. The entire variable domain, with the rest obtained from reference TRBV5-8 and TRBJ1-4, is as follows: EAGVTQSPTHLIKTRGQQATLRCSPISGHTSVYWYQQALGLGLQFLLWYDEGEERNRGNFPPRFSGRQFPNYSSELNVNALELEDSALYLCASSLPAEGKKLFFGSGTQLSVL.

The V gene is TRBV10-3, the J gene TRBJ2-7; D is unclear. The V gene's germline CDR1 is ENHRY and CDR2 SYGVKD. The CDR3 is 11 residues long. Trimming pared 7 bases from V and 5 bases from J, leaving 9 bases between. In DNA, the CDR3 is TGTGCCATCACAGCTGCGGACGAGCAGTACTTC. Translation: CAITAADEQYF.

CDR3 protein: CASSLVGYTGELFF. The CDR3 DNA reads as TGTGCCAGCAGCTTAGTCGGGTACACCGGGGAGCTGTTTTTT. This sequence joins TRBV11-2 and TRBJ2-2; no reliable D call. The V end was cut by 1 base, the J end by 3 bases, with 6 bases between. Germline V CDR1 and CDR2: SGHAT, FQNNGV. The CDR3 runs 14 residues.

The chain carries TRBV3-1 (or the pseudogene TRBV3-2) and TRBJ2-1; TRBD2 matches 13 bases. Germline-derived CDR1 and CDR2 are LGHDT and YNNKEL (reference sequence). V lost 5 bases, J lost 5 bases, and 6 bases stayed unmatched. The CDR3 is 16 amino acids. CDR3 in amino acids: CASSGRLAGGHNEQFF. The CDR3 coding sequence is TGTGCCAGCAGCGGTCGACTAGCGGGGGGACACAATGAGCAGTTCTTC.

This sequence joins TRBV5-8 and TRBJ2-3; 13 bases map to TRBD2. This CDR3 contains 18 residues. The V gene end was trimmed by 1 base and the J gene end by 5 bases; junction bases not matched to a gene: 10. CDR1 is SGHTS, CDR2 YDEGEE, per germline. CDR3 DNA: TGTGCCAGCAGCTTGCCCCATACTAGCGGGGGGGCGGAAGATACGCAGTATTTT. Protein sequence: CASSLPHTSGGAEDTQYF.

The J gene is TRBJ2-7, the V gene TRBV5-1; 8 bases are shared with TRBD1. Germline lookup yields CDR1 SGHRS and CDR2 YFSETQ. Trimming cost V 1 base and J 6 bases; bases outside gene matches: 9. The CDR3 has 15 amino acids. The CDR3 DNA is TGCGCCAGCAGCTTGTATGGGACAGGTCCTACCGAGCAGTACTTC. The encoded protein is CASSLYGTGPTEQYF.

V and J are TRBV2 and TRBJ1-2; D gene uncertain. Trimming removed 5 bases at V and 5 bases at J, with 3 bases between. This CDR3 has 10 residues. Per the germline V gene, CDR1 is SNHLY and CDR2 is FYNNEI. The CDR3 loop reads CASSTYGYTF. DNA for the CDR3: TGTGCCAGCAGTACTTATGGCTACACCTTC.

This chain uses TRBV6-5 with TRBJ2-7; 11 bases agree with TRBD2. The J segment lost 1 base and the V segment lost 9 bases, leaving 8 bases of the junction unmatched. The germline CDR1 and CDR2 sequences are MNHEY and SVGAGI. This CDR3 is built from 15 residues. CDR3 residues: CASRTTSGGSYEQYF. The CDR3 DNA follows: TGTGCCAGTAGGACCACTAGCGGGGGTTCCTACGAGCAGTACTTC.

The rearrangement uses TRBV3-1 (or the pseudogene TRBV3-2) and TRBJ1-2, with D maybe TRBD1 (5 bases). The length of the CDR3 is 15 residues. Germline V gene data show CDR1 as LGHDT and CDR2 as YNNKEL (reference sequence). V shed 0 bases and J shed 6 bases, with 14 bases lying between them. This CDR3 is CASSQDNRGRDGYTF. For the CDR3, the DNA is TGTGCCAGCAGCCAAGATAATAGGGGCCGGGATGGCTACACCTTC.

V is TRBV19 and J is TRBJ1-1, with 8 bases that match TRBD1. Looked up from germline, CDR1 is LNHDA and CDR2 is SQIVND (reference sequence). This CDR3 has 13 residues. Germline trimming cut 4 bases from V and 11 bases from J; bases unmatched to any gene: 9. The CDR3: CASSTPLTGEAFF. CDR3 bases: TGTGCCAGTAGTACCCCCTTGACAGGGGAGGCTTTCTTT.

As DNA, the CDR3 is TGTGCCGCCAGGTGGGGGGAGGGCCAGCCCCAGCATTTT. Its translation: CAARWGEGQPQHF. The genes are TRBV2 and TRBJ1-5, with a tentative D call TRBD1 (5 bases). V was pared by 11 bases and J by 7 bases, with 18 bases between. The CDR3 is 13 amino acids. CDR1 and CDR2 (germline): SNHLY, FYNNEI.

The chain links TRBV6-4 to TRBJ1-4; TRBD1 agrees at 9 bases. With V trimmed by 4 bases and J by 7 bases, 10 bases remained unmatched. CDR1 and CDR2 (germline): MRHNA, SNTAGT. The CDR3 covers 16 residues. The CDR3 loop reads CASSVDQGQGAEKLFF. The CDR3 DNA reads as TGTGCCAGCAGTGTCGATCAGGGACAGGGCGCTGAAAAACTGTTTTTT.

The rearrangement uses TRBV3-1 (or the pseudogene TRBV3-2) and TRBJ1-5; 10 bases agree with TRBD1. The trim removed 4 bases at V and 3 bases at J, leaving 6 bases unmatched. The CDR3 totals 16 residues. Germline loops: CDR1 LGHDT, CDR2 YNNKEL (reference sequence). In DNA, the CDR3 is TGTGCCAGCAGCCCCCGGGACAGGGGACTCAATCAGCCCCAGCATTTT. It encodes CASSPRDRGLNQPQHF.

Points on this clone: Compared with germline, one end of the junction differs, possibly owing to a read error. V gene TRBV6-1 combines with J gene TRBJ2-2; 13 bases agree with TRBD2. The CDR3 loop spans 12 amino acids. CDR1 MNHNS and CDR2 SASEGT come from the germline V gene. CDR3 in amino acids: CASSEGGLAGIF. In DNA, the CDR3 is TGTGCCAGCAGTGAGGGGGGACTAGCGGGGATTTTT.

The gene calls are TRBV11-2 and TRBJ1-4; a weak D match, TRBD1 (6 bases). This CDR3 is 16 amino acids long. V shed 3 bases and J shed 8 bases, with 19 bases lying between them. Germline values: CDR1 SGHAT, CDR2 FQNNGV. CDR3: CASSLGLAGVGEKLFF. The CDR3 DNA sequence: TGTGCCAGCAGCTTGGGGTTGGCAGGGGTAGGGGAAAAACTGTTTTTT.

The chain couples TRBV5-1 to TRBJ2-5, with 11 positions matching TRBD1. J lost 4 bases, V lost 4 bases, and 6 bases had no gene match. The CDR3 runs 15 residues. Germline CDR1 SGHRS, CDR2 YFSETQ. CDR3 in amino acids: CASSPGQGGSETQYF. CDR3 DNA sequence: TGCGCCAGCAGCCCGGGACAGGGGGGATCAGAGACCCAGTACTTC.

In this sample, this clone turned up a few times. The genes are TRBV27 and TRBJ1-2; no clear D gene. V was trimmed by 4 bases and J by 8 bases, leaving 17 bases between them. Germline-derived CDR1 and CDR2 are MNHEY and SMNVEV (reference sequence). This CDR3 is 14 amino acids long. Here the CDR3 reads CASSSDPTLGGYTF. The CDR3 bases are TGTGCCAGCAGTTCCGACCCAACTCTCGGGGGCTACACCTTC.

The rearrangement links TRBV10-1 to TRBJ1-3; D gene ambiguous. The CDR3 length is 15 residues. Germline V gives CDR1 WNHNN, CDR2 SYGVQD (reference sequence). V was pared by 0 bases and J by 1 base, with 7 bases between. The CDR3 coding sequence is TGCGCCAGCAGTGAGTCCGCGGATTCTGGAAACACCATATATTTT. Translation gives CASSESADSGNTIYF.

This chain's CDR3 is CASGSLGHENIQYF. Written as DNA, the CDR3 is TGTGCTAGTGGTTCCCTGGGACATGAAAACATTCAGTACTTC. V gene TRBV12-5 combines with J gene TRBJ2-4, with D perhaps TRBD1 (6 bases). This CDR3 spans 14 amino acids. Trimming shortened V by 4 bases and J by 5 bases, and 12 bases separated the two germline ends. Germline lookup yields CDR1 LGHNT and CDR2 FRNRAP.

The chain joins TRBV9 to TRBJ1-2, with a weak D call TRBD1 (5 bases). The V and J ends lost 1 base and 8 bases respectively, with 12 bases between them. CDR1 and CDR2 (germline): SGDLS, YYNGEE. This CDR3 region has 13 residues. Written as DNA, the CDR3 is TGTGCCAGCAGCGTAATGGGGCTCGGGGGCTACACCTTC. This encodes CASSVMGLGGYTF. Full variable domain (outside the CDR3, taken from reference TRBV9 and TRBJ1-2): DSGVTQTPKHLITATGQRVTLRCSPRSGDLSVYWYQQSLDQGLQFLIQYYNGEERAKGNILERFSAQQFPDLHSELNLSSLELGDSALYFCASSVMGLGGYTFGSGTRLTVV.